Described below is a single T cell receptor (beta chain) sequence and its context. This clone was counted only a few times. Its antigen is still unknown. No base qualities exist here, and no much larger clone lies one base off it. The same CDR3 can be traced to other DNA sequences in this sample. The immunoSEQ Assay, a bias-controlled multiplex PCR, was used to amplify TCRbeta CDR3 regions from genomic DNA. Concerning the study's data processing: Nucleated cell counts per sample were estimated from amplification of reference gene primers within the assay. To quantify the absolute abundance of each unique TCRbeta CDR3 rearrangement, sequence reads were collapsed and filtered. For each sample, productive Simpson clonality was calculated by taking the square root of Simpson's diversity index across productive rearrangements. TCRdb stores this immuneACCESS table with in-frame sequences only. Part of the clones is absent; in the studies checked, under half of the shortfall reflects unresolved V genes, and no reason is known for the rest. The V and J calls and the clone size are those of that table, but D and trimming were determined from the DNA. The sample has tens of thousands of clones on record, over 80% of them singletons. In total, the top ten clones hold 3.9% of the sample.

Measured from the cysteine to the phenylalanine, the CDR3 is 15 residues long. CDR3 DNA only is kept here, 45 bases in frame from base 1. Germline trimming: 1 base from V, 0 bases from J; junction bases outside gene matches: 1. CDR1 and CDR2 are read off the germline V gene (reference sequence) as SEHNR and FQNEAQ. These data belong to a study of blood T cell repertoires in COVID-19 (TCRdb year 2020). In the study overall: Samples covering the acute and convalescent phases of COVID-19 were provided by collaborators in the United States, Italy and Spain. The prospective study material was composed of cDNA or gDNA derived from T cells, B-cell-depleted T cells, or PBMCs. A freely available public database, intended as a resource for researchers studying the immune response to SARS-CoV-2, is where the repertoires were released. HLA class I and class II types, where available, came from metadata supplied by the sample provider rather than from assay-based typing. The samples were drawn from two sources: the first 160 participants of the ongoing ImmuneRACE study, and 1,254 subjects contributed by 6 global collaborators. Deeply sampled blood TCRbeta repertoires from subjects exposed to, actively infected with, or recovered from COVID-19 were included in the dataset. Sample metadata almost always included a de-identified subject ID, COVID-19 status, age in years and sex. Overall study outcomes, separate from this receptor: Clinical and demographic metadata were provided uncurated, with the amount varying by source and participant.

Whole blood was collected in K2EDTA tubes by collaborating institutions according to the institutions' own protocols. Collaborator samples were shipped for TCRbeta analysis as frozen whole blood, isolated PBMCs, or DNA extracted from either sample type. The source is a woman aged 45 to 65 in a cohort sampled during active COVID-19. The specimen was peripheral blood. Recombination connected TRBV7-9 to TRBJ2-3; 7 bases in between match TRBD2. The nucleotide sequence reads TGTGCCAGCAGCTTAGTTAGCGGGAGCACAGATACGCAGTATTTT. The translation is CASSLVSGSTDTQYF.